This record concerns one T cell receptor beta chain sequence. The antigen is undetermined. The assay was immunoSEQ multiplex PCR, and TCRdb's table has in-frame clones only and misses some. The sample holds around 50,000 clones, about 70% seen once. Researchers isolated CD4+ T cells once 9 to 11 days of culture had elapsed. Every participant took two doses of the BNT162b2 or mRNA-1273 vaccine. The trim removed 3 bases at V and 2 bases at J, leaving 6 bases unmatched. The CDR3 consists of 15 residues. The V gene's germline CDR1 is MGHDK and CDR2 SYGVNS. The sample belongs to a study of vaccination effects on CD4 cells after COVID-19. Overall study: Sampling occurred a median 72 days post second dose, range 14 to 241. Whole-study findings and limits: The study, lacking early post-infection timepoints, had few convalescent patients.

V is TRBV25-1 and J is TRBJ2-7; 8 positions agree with TRBD1. The sample in question was CD4+ T cells from PBMCs cultured without peptide, obtained after COVID-19 vaccination. The source is a human donor who received a COVID-19 vaccine. DNA of the CDR3: TGTGCCAGCAGTGACCTCGGACAGGGCGCCTACGAGCAGTACTTC. Protein product: CASSDLGQGAYEQYF.